This T cell receptor (beta chain) was captured by sequencing in a study of OX40 agonist ivuxolimab in advanced cancers. The V end lost 3 bases, the J end lost 5 bases, and 16 bases lay between the germline ends. The CDR3 loop spans 15 amino acids. Germline V lookup: CDR1 MDHEN, CDR2 SYDVKM. Data came from immunoSEQ multiplex PCR; TCRdb stores just in-frame clones and leaves some out. The repertoire holds under 40,000 clones, with roughly 81% as singletons. The genes are TRBV28 and TRBJ1-2; no firm D call. The specimen comprised CD4+ or CD8+ T cells sorted from blood, sampled in a trial of the OX40 agonist ivuxolimab. The sequence was collected from an adult with an advanced solid tumor such as melanoma, head and neck, liver or kidney cancer. This CDR3 is CASSFPHSTGYGYTF. For the CDR3, the DNA is TGTGCCAGCAGTTTTCCCCATTCGACGGGATATGGCTACACCTTC.